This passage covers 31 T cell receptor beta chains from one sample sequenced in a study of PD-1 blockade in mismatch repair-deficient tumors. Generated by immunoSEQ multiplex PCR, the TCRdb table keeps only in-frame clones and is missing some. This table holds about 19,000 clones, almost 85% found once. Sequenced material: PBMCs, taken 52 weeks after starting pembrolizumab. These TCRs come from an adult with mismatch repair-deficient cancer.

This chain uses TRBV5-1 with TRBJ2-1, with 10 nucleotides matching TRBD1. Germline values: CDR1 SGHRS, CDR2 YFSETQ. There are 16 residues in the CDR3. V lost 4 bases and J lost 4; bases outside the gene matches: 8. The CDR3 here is CASSPGQGEIYNEQFF. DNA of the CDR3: TGCGCCAGCAGCCCCGGACAGGGGGAGATTTACAATGAGCAGTTCTTC.

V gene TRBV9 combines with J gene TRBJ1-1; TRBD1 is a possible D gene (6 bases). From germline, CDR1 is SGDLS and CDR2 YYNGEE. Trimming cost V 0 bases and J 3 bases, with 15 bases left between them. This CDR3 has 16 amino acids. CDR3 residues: CASSVGGLVGDTEAFF. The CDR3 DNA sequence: TGTGCCAGCAGCGTAGGGGGGCTTGTCGGTGACACTGAAGCTTTCTTT.

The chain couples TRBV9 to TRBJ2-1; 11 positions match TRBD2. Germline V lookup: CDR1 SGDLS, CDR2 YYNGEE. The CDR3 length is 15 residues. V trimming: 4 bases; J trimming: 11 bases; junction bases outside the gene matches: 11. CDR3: CASSPGLAGGFQQFF. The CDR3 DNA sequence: TGTGCCAGCAGCCCCGGACTAGCGGGCGGGTTCCAGCAGTTCTTC.

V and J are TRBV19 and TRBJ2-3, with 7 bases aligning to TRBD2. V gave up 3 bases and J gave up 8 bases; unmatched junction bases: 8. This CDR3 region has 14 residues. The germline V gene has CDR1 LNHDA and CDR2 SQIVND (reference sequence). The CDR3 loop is CASSIVGGPGTQYF. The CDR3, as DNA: TGTGCCAGTAGTATCGTGGGAGGGCCTGGTACGCAGTATTTT.

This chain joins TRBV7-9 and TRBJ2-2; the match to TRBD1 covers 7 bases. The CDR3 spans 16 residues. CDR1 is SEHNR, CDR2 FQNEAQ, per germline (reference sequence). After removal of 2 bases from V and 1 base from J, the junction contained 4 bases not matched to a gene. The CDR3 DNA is TGTGCCAGCAGCTTACGAGGACAGGTGAACACCGGGGAGCTGTTTTTT. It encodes CASSLRGQVNTGELFF.

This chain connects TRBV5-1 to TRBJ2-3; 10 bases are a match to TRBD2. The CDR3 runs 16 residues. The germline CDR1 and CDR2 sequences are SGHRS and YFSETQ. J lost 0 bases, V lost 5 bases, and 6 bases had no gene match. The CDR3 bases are TGCGCCAGCAGTCCGGGACTAGCGACTAGCACAGATACGCAGTATTTT. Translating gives CASSPGLATSTDTQYF.

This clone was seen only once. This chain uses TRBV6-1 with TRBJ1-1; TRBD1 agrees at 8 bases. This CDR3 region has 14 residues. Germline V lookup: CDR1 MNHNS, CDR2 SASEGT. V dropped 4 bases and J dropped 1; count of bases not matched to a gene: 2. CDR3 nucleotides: TGTGCCAGCAGTGTGGGGACAGGGAACACTGAAGCTTTCTTT. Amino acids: CASSVGTGNTEAFF.

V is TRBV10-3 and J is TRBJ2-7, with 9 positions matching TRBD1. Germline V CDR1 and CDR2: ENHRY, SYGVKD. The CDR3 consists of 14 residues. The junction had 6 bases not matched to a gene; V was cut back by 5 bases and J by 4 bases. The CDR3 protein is CAISQGQGAYEQYF. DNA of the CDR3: TGTGCCATCAGTCAGGGACAGGGCGCGTACGAGCAGTACTTC.

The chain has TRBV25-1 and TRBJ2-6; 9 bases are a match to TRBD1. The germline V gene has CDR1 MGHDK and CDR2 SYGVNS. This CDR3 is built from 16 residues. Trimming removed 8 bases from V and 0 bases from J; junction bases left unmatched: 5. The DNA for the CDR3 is TGTGCCAGCCAGGACAGGGGTTACTCTGGGGCCAACGTCCTGACTTTC. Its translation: CASQDRGYSGANVLTF.

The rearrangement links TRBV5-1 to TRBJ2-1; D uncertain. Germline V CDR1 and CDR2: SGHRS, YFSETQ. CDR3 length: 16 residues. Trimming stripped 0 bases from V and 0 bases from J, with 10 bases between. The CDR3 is CASSLENGGSYNEQFF. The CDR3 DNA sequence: TGCGCCAGCAGCTTGGAGAATGGCGGCTCCTACAATGAGCAGTTCTTC.

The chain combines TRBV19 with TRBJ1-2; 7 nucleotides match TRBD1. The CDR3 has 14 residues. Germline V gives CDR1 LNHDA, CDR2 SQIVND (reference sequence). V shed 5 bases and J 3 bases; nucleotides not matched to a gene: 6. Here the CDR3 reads CASSSGTADYGYTF. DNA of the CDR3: TGTGCCAGTAGTTCCGGGACAGCGGACTATGGCTACACCTTC.

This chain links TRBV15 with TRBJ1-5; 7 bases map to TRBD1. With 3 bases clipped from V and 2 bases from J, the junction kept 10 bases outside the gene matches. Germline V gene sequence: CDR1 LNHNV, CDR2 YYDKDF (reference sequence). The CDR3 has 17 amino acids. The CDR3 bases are TGTGCCACCAGCAGGAAAACAGGGGTCTGGGGCAATCAGCCCCAGCATTTT. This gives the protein CATSRKTGVWGNQPQHF.

CDR3 sequence reads: CASSVNYEQYF. Written as DNA, the CDR3 is TGTGCCAGCAGTGTTAACTACGAGCAGTACTTC. This sequence joins TRBV2 and TRBJ2-7; D is uncertain. The germline V gene encodes CDR1 SNHLY and CDR2 FYNNEI. V shed 4 bases and J shed 3 bases, with 4 bases lying between them. The CDR3 has 11 residues.

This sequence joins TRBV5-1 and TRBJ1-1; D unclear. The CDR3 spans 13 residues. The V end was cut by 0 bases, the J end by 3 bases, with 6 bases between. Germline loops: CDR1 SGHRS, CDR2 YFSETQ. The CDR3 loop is CASSLGEHTEAFF. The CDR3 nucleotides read TGCGCCAGCAGCTTGGGTGAGCACACTGAAGCTTTCTTT.

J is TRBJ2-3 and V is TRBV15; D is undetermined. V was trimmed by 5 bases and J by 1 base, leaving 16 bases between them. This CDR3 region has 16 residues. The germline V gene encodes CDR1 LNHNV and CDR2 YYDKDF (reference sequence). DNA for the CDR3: TGTGCCACCAGCTCCCACGACACTCTCGGCACAGATACGCAGTATTTT. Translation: CATSSHDTLGTDTQYF.

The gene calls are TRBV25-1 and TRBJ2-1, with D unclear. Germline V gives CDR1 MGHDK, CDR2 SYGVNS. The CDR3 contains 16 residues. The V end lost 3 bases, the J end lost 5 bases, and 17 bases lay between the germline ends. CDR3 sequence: CASSDPLRSDDNEQFF. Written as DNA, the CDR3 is TGTGCCAGCAGTGATCCCCTTAGGAGCGACGACAATGAGCAGTTCTTC.

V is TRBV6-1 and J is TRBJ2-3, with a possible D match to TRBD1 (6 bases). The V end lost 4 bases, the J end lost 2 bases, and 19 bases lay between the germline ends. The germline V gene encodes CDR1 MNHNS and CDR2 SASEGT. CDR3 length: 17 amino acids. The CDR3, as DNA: TGTGCCAGCAGTGGCCCCTTTGGACAGCTCTCCACAGATACGCAGTATTTT. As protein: CASSGPFGQLSTDTQYF.

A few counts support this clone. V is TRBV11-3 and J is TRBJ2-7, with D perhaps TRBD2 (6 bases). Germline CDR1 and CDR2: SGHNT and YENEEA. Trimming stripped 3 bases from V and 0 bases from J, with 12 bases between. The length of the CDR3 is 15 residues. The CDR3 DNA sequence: TGTGCCAGCAGCTTGAGGCTAGCGTCCTCCTACGAGCAGTACTTC. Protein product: CASSLRLASSYEQYF.

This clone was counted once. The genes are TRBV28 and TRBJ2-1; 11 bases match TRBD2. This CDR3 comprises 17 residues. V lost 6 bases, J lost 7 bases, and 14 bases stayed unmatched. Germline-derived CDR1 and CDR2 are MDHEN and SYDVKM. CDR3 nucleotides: TGTGCCAGCAGAGGGGTGACTAGCGGGACCCCTATAAATGAGCAGTTCTTC. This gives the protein CASRGVTSGTPINEQFF. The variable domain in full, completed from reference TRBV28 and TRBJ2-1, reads DVKVTQSSRYLVKRTGEKVFLECVQDMDHENMFWYRQDPGLGLRLIYFSYDVKMKEKGDIPEGYSVSREKKERFSLILESASTNQTSMYLCASRGVTSGTPINEQFFGPGTRLTVL.

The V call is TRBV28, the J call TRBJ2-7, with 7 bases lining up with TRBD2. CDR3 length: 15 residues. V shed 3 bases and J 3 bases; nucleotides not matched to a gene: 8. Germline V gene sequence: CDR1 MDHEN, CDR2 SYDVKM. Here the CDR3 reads CASSLMTGGVYEQYF. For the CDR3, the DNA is TGTGCCAGCAGTTTGATGACTGGGGGGGTCTACGAGCAGTACTTC.

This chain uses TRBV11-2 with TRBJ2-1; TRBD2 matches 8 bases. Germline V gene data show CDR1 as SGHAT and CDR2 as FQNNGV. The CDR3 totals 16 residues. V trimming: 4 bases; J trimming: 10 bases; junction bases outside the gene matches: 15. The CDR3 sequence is CASSSPGGRERREQFF. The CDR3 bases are TGTGCCAGCAGCTCTCCGGGGGGGCGGGAGCGTCGCGAGCAGTTCTTC. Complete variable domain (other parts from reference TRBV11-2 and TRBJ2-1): EAGVAQSPRYKIIEKRQSVAFWCNPISGHATLYWYQQILGQGPKLLIQFQNNGVVDDSQLPKDRFSAERLKGVDSTLKIQPAKLEDSAVYLCASSSPGGRERREQFFGPGTRLTVL.

CDR3 nucleotides: TGTGCCAGCAGCTTGGGGGGGGCCCAGCGGGAGGACCCCACAGATACGCAGTATTTT. It codes for CASSLGGAQREDPTDTQYF. The rearrangement joins TRBV7-9 to TRBJ2-3, with 9 bases matching TRBD2. This CDR3 contains 19 residues. V lost 3 bases to trimming and J lost 2 bases; unmatched junction nucleotides: 15. Per germline, CDR1 SEHNR and CDR2 FQNEAQ (reference sequence). The full variable domain, rest sourced from reference TRBV7-9 and TRBJ2-3, is DTGVSQNPRHKITKRGQNVTFRCDPISEHNRLYWYRQTLGQGPEFLTYFQNEAQLEKSRLLSDRFSAERPKGSFSTLEIQRTEQGDSAMYLCASSLGGAQREDPTDTQYFGPGTRLTVL.

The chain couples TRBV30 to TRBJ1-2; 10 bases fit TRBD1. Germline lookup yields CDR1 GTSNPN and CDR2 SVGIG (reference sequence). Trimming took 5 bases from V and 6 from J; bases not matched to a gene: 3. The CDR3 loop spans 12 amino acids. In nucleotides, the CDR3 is TGTGCCTGGGCGACAGGGGGCGATGGCTACACCTTC. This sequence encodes CAWATGGDGYTF.

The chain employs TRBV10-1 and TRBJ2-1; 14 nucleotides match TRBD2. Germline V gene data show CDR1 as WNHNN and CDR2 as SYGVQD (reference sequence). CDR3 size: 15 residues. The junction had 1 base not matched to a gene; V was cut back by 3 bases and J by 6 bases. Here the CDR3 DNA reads TGCGCCAGCAGTGAAGGACTAGCGGGAGGCAATGAGCAGTTCTTC. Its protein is CASSEGLAGGNEQFF.

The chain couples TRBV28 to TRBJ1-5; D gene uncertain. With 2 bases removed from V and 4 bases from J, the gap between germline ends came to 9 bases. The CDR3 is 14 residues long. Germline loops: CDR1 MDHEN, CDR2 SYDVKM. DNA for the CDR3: TGTGCCAGCAGTTTACCCGGGATGAATCAGCCCCAGCATTTT. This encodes CASSLPGMNQPQHF.

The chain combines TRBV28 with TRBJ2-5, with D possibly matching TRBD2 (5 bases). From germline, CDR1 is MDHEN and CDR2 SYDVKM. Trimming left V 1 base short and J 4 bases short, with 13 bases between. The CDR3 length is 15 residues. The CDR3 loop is CASSLSRAAGETQYF. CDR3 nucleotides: TGTGCCAGCAGTTTATCGCGGGCGGCGGGAGAGACCCAGTACTTC.

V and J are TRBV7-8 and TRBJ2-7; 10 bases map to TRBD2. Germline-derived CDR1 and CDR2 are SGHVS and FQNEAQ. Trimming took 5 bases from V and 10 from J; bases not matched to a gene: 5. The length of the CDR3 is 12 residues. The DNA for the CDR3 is TGTGCCAGCAGCGTCCAGCGGGAGGGTCAGTACTTC. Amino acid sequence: CASSVQREGQYF.

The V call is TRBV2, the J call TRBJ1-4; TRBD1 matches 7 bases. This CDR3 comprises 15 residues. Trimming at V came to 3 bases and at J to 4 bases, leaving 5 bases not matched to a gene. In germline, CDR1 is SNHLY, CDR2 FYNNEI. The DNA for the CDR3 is TGTGCCAGCAGTGACTCCAGGGGGTTTAATGAAAAACTGTTTTTT. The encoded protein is CASSDSRGFNEKLFF.

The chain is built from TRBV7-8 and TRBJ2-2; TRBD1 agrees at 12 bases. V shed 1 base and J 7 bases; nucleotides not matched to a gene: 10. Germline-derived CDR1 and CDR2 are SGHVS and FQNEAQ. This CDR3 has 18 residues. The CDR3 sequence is CASSLGFMGQGAIGELFF. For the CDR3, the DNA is TGTGCCAGCAGCTTAGGTTTTATGGGACAGGGGGCAATCGGGGAGCTGTTTTTT.

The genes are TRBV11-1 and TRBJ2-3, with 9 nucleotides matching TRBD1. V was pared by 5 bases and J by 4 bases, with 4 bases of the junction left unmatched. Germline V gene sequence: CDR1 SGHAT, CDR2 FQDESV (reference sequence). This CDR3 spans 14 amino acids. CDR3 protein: CASSRDRAPDTQYF. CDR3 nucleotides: TGTGCCAGCAGCCGGGACAGGGCCCCAGATACGCAGTATTTT. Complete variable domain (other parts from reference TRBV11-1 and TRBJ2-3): EAEVAQSPRYKITEKSQAVAFWCDPISGHATLYWYRQILGQGPELLVQFQDESVVDDSQLPKDRFSAERLKGVDSTLKIQPAELGDSAMYLCASSRDRAPDTQYFGPGTRLTVL.

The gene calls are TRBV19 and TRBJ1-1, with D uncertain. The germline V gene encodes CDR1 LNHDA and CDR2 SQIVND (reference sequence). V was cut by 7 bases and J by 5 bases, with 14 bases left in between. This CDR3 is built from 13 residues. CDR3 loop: CASTGGKGTEAFF. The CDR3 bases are TGTGCCAGTACGGGAGGGAAGGGAACTGAAGCTTTCTTT.